A selection of T cell receptor beta chains follows, all from one sample in a study of early T cells in non-severe SARS-CoV-2 infection. TCRdb itself ran the 5' RACE reads through MiXCR, one entry per CDR3 protein. This table holds tens of thousands of distinct CDR3 sequences, 12% found once. Sequenced sample: whole blood. The receptors originated from an adult who was a healthcare worker with PCR-confirmed SARS-CoV-2 infection or an uninfected control (not recorded which). CDR3s include the opening cysteine and the closing phenylalanine or tryptophan. A D gene is named only where the DNA matches it firmly. Size is omitted from some rows. Given values are once, few, many or a class for expanded clones.

j_call clone_size v_call cdr3_length d_call cdr3_nt cdr3_aa
TRBJ2-7 few TRBV11-2 17 NA TGTGCCAGCAGCTTTGGCAGGGGCGCCATGGGGAATTACGAGCAGTACTTC CASSFGRGAMGNYEQYF
TRBJ1-4 many TRBV30 12 NA TGTGCCGTTCAGGGGCGGGATGAAAAACTGTTTTTT CAVQGRDEKLFF
TRBJ1-5 NA TRBV12-3/TRBV12-4 16 NA TGTGCCAGCAGAAACGGACAAGGAAATAGCAATCAGCCCCAGCATTTT CASRNGQGNSNQPQHF
TRBJ2-3 few TRBV7-9 13 TRBD2 TGTGCCAGCAGCCCCTGGGGGGGAGATACGCAGTATTTT CASSPWGGDTQYF
TRBJ2-1 NA TRBV5-1 15 NA TGCGCCAGCAGCTTGGCCGGACAGCAGAGGAATGAGCAGTTCTTC CASSLAGQQRNEQFF
TRBJ2-7 NA TRBV2 13 TRBD2 TGTGCCGGCGCTGCGGGGGGAACCTACGAGCAGTACTTC CAGAAGGTYEQYF
TRBJ1-2 NA TRBV12-3/TRBV12-4 12 NA TGTGCCAGCAGTTTAGACAACTATGGCTACACCTTC CASSLDNYGYTF
TRBJ2-7 NA TRBV6-5 16 NA TGTGCCAGCAGGGGGAAGGAGCAGGCCAATTACTACGAGCAGTACTTC CASRGKEQANYYEQYF
TRBJ1-1 NA TRBV29-1 15 TRBD1 TGCAGCGTGAACCTGGGAAACAGGGGGAACACTGAAGCTTTCTTT CSVNLGNRGNTEAFF
TRBJ1-1 few TRBV2 12 NA TGTGCCAGCAGACGATGGAACACTGAAGCTTTCTTT CASRRWNTEAFF
TRBJ2-5 many TRBV11-2 16 NA TGTGCCAGCAGCCTCACTGCCACTAGGGGGAGAGAGACCCAGTACTTC CASSLTATRGRETQYF
TRBJ2-3 many TRBV11-2 14 NA TGTGCCAGCAGCTCCCGGGGTGCAGCAGATACGCAGTATTTT CASSSRGAADTQYF
TRBJ2-5 many TRBV6-5 18 TRBD1 TGTGCCAGCAGTTACGGACAGGGTTCAATTCTGGGACAAGAGACCCAGTACTTC CASSYGQGSILGQETQYF